This TCR beta chain appears in the sequencing data of a study of patients and donors after allogeneic stem cell transplantation. TCRdb independently ran MiXCR on the RT-PCR reads; one entry per CDR3 protein. The repertoire holds 98,000 or so distinct CDR3 sequences, with about a third as singletons. Trimming pared 6 bases from V and 9 bases from J, leaving 9 bases between. The CDR3 consists of 12 residues. This TCR derives from a human donor who was either an allogeneic HSCT recipient or a stem cell or donor lymphocyte infusion donor (not recorded which). It is not recorded whose cells these are; they may come from a transplant donor. The rearrangement links TRBV12-3 or TRBV12-4 to TRBJ1-6; D is undetermined. Sequenced input: blood, either unsorted or a sorted T cell fraction (not recorded which). CDR3 amino acids: CASRGGPSPLHF. Written as DNA, the CDR3 is TGTGCCAGCAGGGGCGGGCCTTCACCCCTCCACTTT.